These 23 T cell receptor beta chains were all obtained from the same sample, sequenced in a study of technical replicates of blood from a few donors. Assay used: immunoSEQ multiplex PCR; TCRdb lists only in-frame clones, some missing. The sample yields some 100,000 clones, roughly 95% seen once. The source material was T cells isolated from PBMCs. Source of these receptors: a human donor in good health.

A note on this clone: One end of the junction fails to match germline, which may point to a read error. The V and J genes are TRBV7-7 and TRBJ2-1; 11 bases agree with TRBD1. The CDR3 covers 17 residues. Germline V gene sequence: CDR1 SSHAT, CDR2 FNYEAQ (reference sequence). CDR3 nucleotides: TGTGCTAGCAGCCCAGGACCGGGACAGGGGGTTTACAATGAGCAGTTCTTC. Translation gives CASSPGPGQGVYNEQFF.

The rearrangement joins TRBV5-1 to TRBJ2-1; 7 bases fit TRBD2. The CDR3 totals 15 residues. With 0 bases clipped from V and 8 bases from J, the junction kept 8 bases outside the gene matches. Germline CDR1 is SGHRS and CDR2 is YFSETQ. CDR3 bases: TGCGCCAGCAGCTTGGGGGAGGGGAACTGGGATGAGCAGTTCTTC. Translating it yields CASSLGEGNWDEQFF.

This rearrangement joins TRBV19 to TRBJ2-1, with TRBD2 matching over 11 bases. This CDR3 spans 14 amino acids. Germline assignment: CDR1 LNHDA and CDR2 SQIVND (reference sequence). Trimming took 3 bases from V and 8 from J; bases not matched to a gene: 3. CDR3: CASSIGTSGDEQFF. The CDR3 DNA reads TGTGCCAGTAGTATCGGGACTAGCGGTGATGAGCAGTTCTTC.

The rearrangement uses TRBV16 and TRBJ2-7; a possible D gene is TRBD2 (5 bases). With 7 bases removed from V and 2 bases from J, the gap between germline ends came to 15 bases. From germline, CDR1 is KGHSY and CDR2 FQNENV. There are 14 residues in the CDR3. This CDR3 is CASTRSGLTYEQYF. For the CDR3, the DNA is TGTGCCAGCACCAGAAGCGGTTTAACCTACGAGCAGTACTTC.

This rearrangement joins TRBV11-3 to TRBJ2-2; D uncertain. The V gene lost 4 bases and the J gene lost 7 bases, with 7 bases spanning the gap. CDR1 is SGHNT, CDR2 YENEEA, per germline. CDR3 size: 12 residues. Written as DNA, the CDR3 is TGTGCCAGCAGCTCCCCTGTCGGGGAGCTGTTTTTT. Protein: CASSSPVGELFF.

The chain combines TRBV6-1 with TRBJ1-2; TRBD1 agrees at 7 bases. The J segment lost 4 bases and the V segment lost 9 bases, leaving 14 bases of the junction unmatched. The V gene's germline CDR1 is MNHNS and CDR2 SASEGT. The CDR3 has 15 amino acids. CDR3 nucleotides: TGTGCCAGTGGACCTAGACAGGGAGAGATCTATGGCTACACCTTC. Protein: CASGPRQGEIYGYTF.

The chain is built from TRBV19 and TRBJ1-4; 10 nucleotides align to TRBD1. This CDR3 is built from 15 residues. From germline, CDR1 is LNHDA and CDR2 SQIVND (reference sequence). The V gene end was trimmed by 8 bases and the J gene end by 4 bases; junction bases not matched to a gene: 7. The CDR3 sequence is CASRDRGLFNEKLFF. The CDR3, as DNA: TGTGCCAGTCGGGACAGGGGCCTCTTTAATGAAAAACTGTTTTTT.

This CDR3 is CASSRPSSGRGIGETQYF. As DNA, the CDR3 is TGTGCCAGCAGTCGACCGTCAAGCGGGAGGGGCATTGGGGAGACCCAGTACTTC. The chain carries TRBV28 and TRBJ2-5, with 10 bases that match TRBD2. The CDR3 is 18 amino acids. From germline, CDR1 is MDHEN and CDR2 SYDVKM. The trim removed 5 bases at V and 5 bases at J, leaving 17 bases unmatched.

The rearrangement links TRBV5-1 to TRBJ1-1; D may be TRBD1 (5 bases). Trimming took off 4 bases at V and 11 bases at J, with 21 bases between the two ends. Per the germline V gene, CDR1 is SGHRS and CDR2 is YFSETQ. The CDR3 consists of 14 residues. The CDR3 reads CASSVGYGGMAAFF. For the CDR3, the DNA is TGCGCCAGCAGCGTCGGCTACGGGGGTATGGCGGCTTTCTTT.

The chain employs TRBV7-9 and TRBJ2-3; the D gene is possibly TRBD1 (6 bases). CDR1 and CDR2 (germline): SEHNR, FQNEAQ (reference sequence). This CDR3 is 14 amino acids long. V was clipped by 5 bases and J by 3 bases, with 12 bases between them. The chain's CDR3 is CASSPTGFTDTQYF. CDR3 in DNA: TGTGCCAGCAGCCCGACAGGATTTACAGATACGCAGTATTTT. The full variable domain, its missing parts supplied by reference TRBV7-9 and TRBJ2-3, is DTGVSQNPRHKITKRGQNVTFRCDPISEHNRLYWYRQTLGQGPEFLTYFQNEAQLEKSRLLSDRFSAERPKGSFSTLEIQRTEQGDSAMYLCASSPTGFTDTQYFGPGTRLTVL.

V gene TRBV6-1 combines with J gene TRBJ1-1, with D possibly matching TRBD1 (6 bases). Germline CDR1 and CDR2: MNHNS and SASEGT. This CDR3 has 14 residues. The V end lost 6 bases, the J end lost 1 base, and 12 bases lay between the germline ends. As DNA, the CDR3 is TGTGCCAGCAGGACCCTGACAGGGAACACTGAAGCTTTCTTT. This translates into CASRTLTGNTEAFF.

This rearrangement joins TRBV28 to TRBJ2-1; 12 bases align to TRBD2. After removal of 7 bases from V and 7 bases from J, the junction contained 26 bases not matched to a gene. Germline V gene lookup returns CDR1 MDHEN and CDR2 SYDVKM. This CDR3 has 21 residues. CDR3 coding DNA: TGTGCCAGCACCAACCTGGCTGGGGGACTAGCGGGCACCGGGGGGAGGAATGAGCAGTTCTTC. Translating it yields CASTNLAGGLAGTGGRNEQFF.

The genes are TRBV19 and TRBJ1-2; 10 bases align to TRBD1. With V trimmed by 9 bases and J by 6 bases, 7 bases remained unmatched. The germline V gene encodes CDR1 LNHDA and CDR2 SQIVND (reference sequence). There are 13 residues in the CDR3. In DNA, the CDR3 is TGTGCCAGCAAGACAGGGGGCTTGGATGGCTACACCTTC. Translating gives CASKTGGLDGYTF. Combining the CDR3 with reference TRBV19 and TRBJ1-2 gives the whole variable domain DGGITQSPKYLFRKEGQNVTLSCEQNLNHDAMYWYRQDPGQGLRLIYYSQIVNDFQKGDIAEGYSVSREKKESFPLTVTSAQKNPTAFYLCASKTGGLDGYTFGSGTRLTVV.

The chain recombines TRBV6-5 with TRBJ1-5; D possibly corresponds to TRBD1 (5 bases). Between the trimmed V and J ends, which lost 6 bases and 7 bases, there was a span of 19 bases. From germline, CDR1 is MNHEY and CDR2 SVGAGI. This CDR3 is 15 amino acids long. In nucleotides, the CDR3 is TGTGCCAGCAGCCACTACGCCGGGGGGGACCAGCCCCAGCATTTT. Its translation: CASSHYAGGDQPQHF.

The table lists this clone with a count of one. The chain joins TRBV6-1 to TRBJ2-7; 9 positions match TRBD1. Per germline, CDR1 MNHNS and CDR2 SASEGT. The CDR3 has 15 residues. V shed 3 bases and J 1 base; nucleotides not matched to a gene: 4. CDR3 region: CASSDLGQGSYEQYF. The CDR3, as DNA: TGTGCCAGCAGTGACCTAGGACAGGGGTCCTACGAGCAGTACTTC.

The V and J genes are TRBV9 and TRBJ2-2; possible D gene TRBD2, 6 bases. CDR3 length: 16 amino acids. Germline V gives CDR1 SGDLS, CDR2 YYNGEE. The V end was cut by 3 bases, the J end by 0 bases, with 12 bases between. The CDR3 region is CASSGTGTSNTGELFF. The CDR3 DNA is TGTGCCAGCAGCGGGACCGGGACTTCGAACACCGGGGAGCTGTTTTTT.

The chain links TRBV9 to TRBJ2-7; D ambiguous. Germline V gives CDR1 SGDLS, CDR2 YYNGEE. The CDR3 extends over 16 amino acids. Trimming cost V 0 bases and J 0 bases, with 13 bases left between them. CDR3 bases: TGTGCCAGCAGCGTAGGAGCAGGTTTTAGCTCCTACGAGCAGTACTTC. Residues: CASSVGAGFSSYEQYF.

The chain is built from TRBV7-9 and TRBJ2-1; D might be TRBD1 (5 bases). CDR3 size: 18 residues. V lost 0 bases and J lost 5, with 20 bases in between. Per the germline V gene, CDR1 is SEHNR and CDR2 is FQNEAQ (reference sequence). In DNA form, the CDR3 reads TGTGCCAGCAGCTTAGCGCAATTGCGACAGTTAAAGAACAATGAGCAGTTCTTC. Its translation: CASSLAQLRQLKNNEQFF.

The rearrangement uses TRBV2 and TRBJ1-5, with TRBD1 matching 7 bases. The trim removed 6 bases at V and 0 bases at J, leaving 14 bases unmatched. Germline CDR1 SNHLY, CDR2 FYNNEI. CDR3 length: 18 residues. CDR3 sequence: CASRAGTEAIYSNQPQHF. The DNA for the CDR3 is TGTGCCAGCAGAGCCGGGACAGAAGCCATCTATAGCAATCAGCCCCAGCATTTT.

The CDR3 DNA sequence: TGTGCCAGCAGCTTCGGAGGGATTTATAGCAATCAGCCCCAGCATTTT. Translating it yields CASSFGGIYSNQPQHF. The gene calls are TRBV5-6 and TRBJ1-5; unclear D gene. The CDR3 extends over 16 amino acids. The germline gives CDR1 SGHDT, CDR2 YYEEEE. V was cut by 2 bases and J by 0 bases, with 12 bases left in between.

The chain uses TRBV5-6 and TRBJ1-5; 8 bases align to TRBD1. Germline lookup yields CDR1 SGHDT and CDR2 YYEEEE. The CDR3 has 16 residues. The ends lost 0 bases at V and 3 bases at J; junction bases unmatched: 5. CDR3 in amino acids: CASSLVSGGYNQPQHF. The CDR3 region has the DNA TGTGCCAGCAGCTTGGTTTCAGGGGGCTACAATCAGCCCCAGCATTTT.

The V and J genes are TRBV19 and TRBJ1-2, with 10 bases lining up with TRBD1. J gave up 1 base and V 7 bases, and 3 bases lay outside the gene matches. CDR3 length equals 14 residues. CDR1 and CDR2 (germline): LNHDA, SQIVND (reference sequence). The CDR3 DNA sequence: TGTGCCAGTACGACAGGGGGCGGTAACTATGGCTACACCTTC. Its translation: CASTTGGGNYGYTF. Supplemented by reference TRBV19 and TRBJ1-2, the full variable domain reads DGGITQSPKYLFRKEGQNVTLSCEQNLNHDAMYWYRQDPGQGLRLIYYSQIVNDFQKGDIAEGYSVSREKKESFPLTVTSAQKNPTAFYLCASTTGGGNYGYTFGSGTRLTVV.

This rearrangement joins TRBV7-8 to TRBJ1-1; the match to TRBD1 covers 9 bases. Trimming cost V 4 bases and J 1 base; bases outside gene matches: 7. CDR3 length equals 16 residues. Germline-derived CDR1 and CDR2 are SGHVS and FQNEAQ. The CDR3 is CASSYVRTGANTEAFF. The CDR3 DNA follows: TGTGCCAGCAGCTACGTACGGACAGGGGCGAACACTGAAGCTTTCTTT.